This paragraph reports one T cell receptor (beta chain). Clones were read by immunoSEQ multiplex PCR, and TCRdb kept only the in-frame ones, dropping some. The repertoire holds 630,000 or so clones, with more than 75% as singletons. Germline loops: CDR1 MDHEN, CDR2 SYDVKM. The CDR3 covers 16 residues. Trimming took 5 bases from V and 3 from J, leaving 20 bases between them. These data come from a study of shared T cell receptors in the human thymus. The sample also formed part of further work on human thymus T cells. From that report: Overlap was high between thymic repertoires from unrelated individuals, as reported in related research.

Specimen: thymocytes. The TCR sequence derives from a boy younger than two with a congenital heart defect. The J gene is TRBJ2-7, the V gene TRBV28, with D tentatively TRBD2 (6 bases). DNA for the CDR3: TGTGCCAGCAGTCCGCCCGGGACTCCTCGAGACTACGAGCAGTACTTC. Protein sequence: CASSPPGTPRDYEQYF.